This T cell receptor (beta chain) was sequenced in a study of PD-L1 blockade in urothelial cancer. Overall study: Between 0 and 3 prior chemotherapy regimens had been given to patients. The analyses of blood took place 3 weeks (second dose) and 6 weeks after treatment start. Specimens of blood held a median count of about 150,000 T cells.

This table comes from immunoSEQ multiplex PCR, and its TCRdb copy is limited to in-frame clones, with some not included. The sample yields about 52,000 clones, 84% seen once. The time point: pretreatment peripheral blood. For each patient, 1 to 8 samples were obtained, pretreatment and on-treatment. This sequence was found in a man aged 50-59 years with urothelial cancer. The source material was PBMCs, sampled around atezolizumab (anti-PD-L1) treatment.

CDR3: CASSPGGPKETQYF. CDR3 coding DNA: TGCGCCAGCAGCCCCGGGGGGCCGAAAGAGACCCAGTACTTC. This rearrangement joins TRBV5-1 to TRBJ2-5; tentative D call: TRBD2 (7 bases). V was trimmed by 4 bases and J by 3 bases, leaving 13 bases between them. This CDR3 is built from 14 residues. Germline lookup yields CDR1 SGHRS and CDR2 YFSETQ.